The next 11 T cell receptor beta chains were all read from a single sample in a study of OX40 agonist ivuxolimab in advanced cancers. The receptor library was made with the immunoSEQ multiplex PCR assay. Held by TCRdb, this immuneACCESS table contains in-frame sequences only and omits some clones. Under half of the omission traces to an unresolved V gene where checked; the cause of the rest is unknown. The sample table contains 44,000 or so clones; only one count was recorded for approximately 90% of them. The top ten clones comprise about 19% of the sample. The sample was CD4+ or CD8+ T cells sorted from blood, taken in a trial of the OX40 agonist ivuxolimab. The receptor set was obtained from an adult with an advanced solid tumor such as melanoma, head and neck, liver or kidney cancer.

The genes are TRBV7-8 and TRBJ2-1; 13 bases agree with TRBD2. Germline loops: CDR1 SGHVS, CDR2 FQNEAQ. The CDR3 extends over 15 amino acids. The V gene end was trimmed by 5 bases and the J gene end by 8 bases; junction bases not matched to a gene: 6. CDR3 DNA sequence: TGTGCCAGCAGCCTACTAGCGGGAGGGCCGGATGAGCAGTTCTTC. Translated, it gives CASSLLAGGPDEQFF.

Comments on this clone: Its ends do not fully match the called genes, so a read error is possible. The V call is TRBV5-1, the J call TRBJ2-7; D is ambiguous. The CDR3 covers 11 residues. The germline V gene encodes CDR1 SGHRS and CDR2 YFSETQ. The CDR3 region is CASRHTYERYF. The CDR3 DNA reads TGCGCCAGCAGACACACCTACGAGCGGTACTTC.

V and J are TRBV10-3 and TRBJ2-7, with D possibly being TRBD1 (6 bases). Trimming took off 5 bases at V and 1 base at J, with 9 bases between the two ends. Germline V lookup: CDR1 ENHRY, CDR2 SYGVKD. The CDR3 has 13 residues. The CDR3 DNA sequence: TGTGCCATCAGTTTGGACAGTTCCTACGAGCAGTACTTC. It specifies CAISLDSSYEQYF.

The chain couples TRBV28 to TRBJ2-3; TRBD2 agrees at 11 bases. This CDR3 spans 17 amino acids. The junction had 10 bases not matched to a gene; V was cut back by 5 bases and J by 3 bases. Per germline, CDR1 MDHEN and CDR2 SYDVKM. DNA of the CDR3: TGTGCCAGCAGTAACTTAGCGGGGGGGCCTTCGACAGATACGCAGTATTTT. This encodes CASSNLAGGPSTDTQYF.

V is TRBV1 and J is TRBJ1-6. TRBV1 is classified as a pseudogene. The length of the CDR3 is 14 residues. The CDR3 DNA sequence: TGCACCAGCAGCCCCATAGGGAAAGGTTCACCCCTCCACTTT. Translating it yields CTSSPIGKGSPLHF.

The chain links TRBV9 to TRBJ2-3, with TRBD2 matching over 9 bases. Germline-derived CDR1 and CDR2 are SGDLS and YYNGEE. CDR3 length: 16 amino acids. The V segment lost 0 bases and the J segment 7 bases; nucleotides outside the gene matches: 9. CDR3 nucleotide sequence: TGTGCCAGCAGCGTAGCCGTGACTAGCGGAACGTATACGCAGTATTTT. Its protein is CASSVAVTSGTYTQYF.

The chain joins TRBV6-1 to TRBJ1-2; D not resolved. CDR1 and CDR2 (germline): MNHNS, SASEGT. Trimming shortened V by 0 bases and J by 4 bases, and 9 bases separated the two germline ends. The CDR3 runs 14 residues. The chain's CDR3 is CASSEALGPYGYTF. CDR3 nucleotides: TGTGCCAGCAGTGAAGCGCTCGGACCCTATGGCTACACCTTC.

V gene TRBV7-9 combines with J gene TRBJ1-1; perhaps TRBD1 as D (5 bases). Trimming took off 3 bases at V and 3 bases at J, with 8 bases between the two ends. The CDR3 totals 13 residues. Germline lookup yields CDR1 SEHNR and CDR2 FQNEAQ (reference sequence). CDR3 sequence reads: CASSFGGDTEAFF. The DNA for the CDR3 is TGTGCCAGCAGCTTTGGGGGGGACACTGAAGCTTTCTTT.

The gene calls are TRBV7-9 and TRBJ2-2; TRBD1 aligns across 9 bases. Germline trimming cut 4 bases from V and 6 bases from J; bases unmatched to any gene: 12. From germline, CDR1 is SEHNR and CDR2 FQNEAQ (reference sequence). This CDR3 is built from 17 residues. The CDR3 DNA follows: TGTGCCAGCAGCTGGCCGGGACAGGGCGCTTCGGCCGGGGAGCTGTTTTTT. Protein sequence: CASSWPGQGASAGELFF.

This rearrangement joins TRBV9 to TRBJ1-2; 7 bases match TRBD1. J was trimmed by 6 bases and V by 3 bases; bases with no gene match: 8. The CDR3 covers 14 residues. Germline CDR1 is SGDLS and CDR2 is YYNGEE. Here the CDR3 reads CASSAAGGRNGYTF. In nucleotides, the CDR3 is TGTGCCAGCAGCGCTGCAGGGGGACGAAATGGCTACACCTTC. Combining the CDR3 with reference TRBV9 and TRBJ1-2 gives the whole variable domain DSGVTQTPKHLITATGQRVTLRCSPRSGDLSVYWYQQSLDQGLQFLIQYYNGEERAKGNILERFSAQQFPDLHSELNLSSLELGDSALYFCASSAAGGRNGYTFGSGTRLTVV.

The V gene is TRBV6-5, the J gene TRBJ2-1; possibly TRBD2 for D (6 bases). Trimming cost V 6 bases and J 4 bases, with 16 bases left between them. Germline lookup yields CDR1 MNHEY and CDR2 SVGAGI. The CDR3 runs 15 residues. CDR3 amino acids: CASSTDYGLYNEQFF. The CDR3 DNA sequence: TGTGCCAGCAGCACGGACTACGGATTATACAATGAGCAGTTCTTC.